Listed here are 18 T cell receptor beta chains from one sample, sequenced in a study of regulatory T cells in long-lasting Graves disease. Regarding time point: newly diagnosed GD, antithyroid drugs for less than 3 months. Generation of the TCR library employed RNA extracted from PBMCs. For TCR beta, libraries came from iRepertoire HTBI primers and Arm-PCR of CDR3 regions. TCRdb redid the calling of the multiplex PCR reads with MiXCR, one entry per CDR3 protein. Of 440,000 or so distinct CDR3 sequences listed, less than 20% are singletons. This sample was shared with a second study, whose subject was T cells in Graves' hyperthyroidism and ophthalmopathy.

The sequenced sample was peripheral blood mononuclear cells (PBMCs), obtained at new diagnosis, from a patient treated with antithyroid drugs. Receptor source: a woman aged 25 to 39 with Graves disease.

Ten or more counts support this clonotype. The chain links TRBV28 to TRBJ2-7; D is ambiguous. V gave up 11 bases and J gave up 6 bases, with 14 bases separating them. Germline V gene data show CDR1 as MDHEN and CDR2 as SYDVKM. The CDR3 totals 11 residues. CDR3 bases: TGTGCCTGTGGTCGTATGGGCGAGCAGTACTTC. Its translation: CACGRMGEQYF.

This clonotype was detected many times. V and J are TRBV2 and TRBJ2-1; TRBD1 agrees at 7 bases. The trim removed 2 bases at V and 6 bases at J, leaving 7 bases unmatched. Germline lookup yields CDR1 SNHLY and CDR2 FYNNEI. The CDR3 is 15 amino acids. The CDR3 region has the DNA TGTGCCAGCAGTGAATTACAGGGGAAGTCCAATGAGCAGTTCTTC. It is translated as CASSELQGKSNEQFF.

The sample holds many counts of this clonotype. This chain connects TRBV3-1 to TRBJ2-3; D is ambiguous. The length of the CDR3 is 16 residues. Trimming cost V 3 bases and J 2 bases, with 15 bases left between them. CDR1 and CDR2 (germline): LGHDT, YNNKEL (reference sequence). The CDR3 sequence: CASSHRTSPHTDTQYF. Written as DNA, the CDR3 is TGTGCCAGCAGCCACCGGACCTCTCCCCACACAGATACGCAGTATTTT.

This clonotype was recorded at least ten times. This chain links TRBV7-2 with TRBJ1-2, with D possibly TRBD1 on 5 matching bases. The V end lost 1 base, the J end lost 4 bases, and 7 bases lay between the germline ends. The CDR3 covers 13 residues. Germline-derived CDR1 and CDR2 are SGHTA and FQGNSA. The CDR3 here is CASSLGTIYGYTF. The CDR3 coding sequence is TGTGCCAGCAGCTTAGGGACAATCTATGGCTACACCTTC.

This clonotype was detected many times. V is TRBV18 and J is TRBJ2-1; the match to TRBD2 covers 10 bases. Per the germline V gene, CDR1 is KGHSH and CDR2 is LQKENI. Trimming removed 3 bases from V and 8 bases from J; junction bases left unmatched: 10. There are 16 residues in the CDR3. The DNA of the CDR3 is TGTGCCAGCTCACCGGGCAGCGGGAGGGCCTTAGATGAGCAGTTCTTC. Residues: CASSPGSGRALDEQFF.

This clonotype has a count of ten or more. CDR3 DNA sequence: TGTGCCAGCAGCAAGGGAGGGGGCGGAGATTTCTCCTACAATGAGCAGTTCTTC. This gives the protein CASSKGGGGDFSYNEQFF. This chain connects TRBV28 to TRBJ2-1; D assignment may be TRBD1 or TRBD2 (7 bases each). The CDR3 runs to 18 residues. Trimming left V 6 bases short and J 0 bases short, with 21 bases between. In germline, CDR1 is MDHEN, CDR2 SYDVKM.

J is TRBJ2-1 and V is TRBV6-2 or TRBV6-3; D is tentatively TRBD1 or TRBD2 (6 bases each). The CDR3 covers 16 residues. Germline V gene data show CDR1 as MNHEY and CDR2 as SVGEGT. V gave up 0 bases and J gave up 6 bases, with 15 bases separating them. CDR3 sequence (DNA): TGTGCCAGCAGTTACTCGCTGGGTTCGGGGGCCAATGAGCAGTTCTTC. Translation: CASSYSLGSGANEQFF.

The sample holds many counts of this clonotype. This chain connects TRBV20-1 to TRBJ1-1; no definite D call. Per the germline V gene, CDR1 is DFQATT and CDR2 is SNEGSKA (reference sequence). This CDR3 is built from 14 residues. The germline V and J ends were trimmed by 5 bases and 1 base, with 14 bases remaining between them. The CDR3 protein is CSAHLGGRNTEAFF. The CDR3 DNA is TGCAGTGCTCATCTCGGAGGGAGGAACACTGAAGCTTTCTTT.

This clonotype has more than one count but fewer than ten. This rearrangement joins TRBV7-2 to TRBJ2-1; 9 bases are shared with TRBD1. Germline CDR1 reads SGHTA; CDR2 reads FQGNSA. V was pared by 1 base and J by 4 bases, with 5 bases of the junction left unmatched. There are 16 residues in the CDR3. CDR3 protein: CASSLEGTGIYNEQFF. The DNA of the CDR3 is TGTGCCAGCAGCTTAGAAGGGACAGGGATATACAATGAGCAGTTCTTC.

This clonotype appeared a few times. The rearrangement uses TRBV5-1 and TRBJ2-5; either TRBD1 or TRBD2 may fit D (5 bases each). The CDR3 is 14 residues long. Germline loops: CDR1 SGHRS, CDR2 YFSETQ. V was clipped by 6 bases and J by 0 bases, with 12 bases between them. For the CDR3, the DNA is TGCGCCAGCATGGGGGAAACAGACCAAGAGACCCAGTACTTC. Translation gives CASMGETDQETQYF.

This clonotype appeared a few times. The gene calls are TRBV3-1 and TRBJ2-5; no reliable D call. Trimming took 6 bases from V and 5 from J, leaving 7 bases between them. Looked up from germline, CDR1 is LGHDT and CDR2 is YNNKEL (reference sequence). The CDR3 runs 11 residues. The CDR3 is CASRSTETQYF. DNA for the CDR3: TGTGCCAGCAGGTCCACGGAGACCCAGTACTTC.

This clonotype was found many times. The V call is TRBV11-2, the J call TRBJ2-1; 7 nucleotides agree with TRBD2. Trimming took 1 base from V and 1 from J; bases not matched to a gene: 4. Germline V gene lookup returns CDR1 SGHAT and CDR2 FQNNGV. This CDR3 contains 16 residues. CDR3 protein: CASSLGSGISYNEQFF. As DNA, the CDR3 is TGTGCCAGCAGCTTAGGGAGCGGGATATCCTACAATGAGCAGTTCTTC.

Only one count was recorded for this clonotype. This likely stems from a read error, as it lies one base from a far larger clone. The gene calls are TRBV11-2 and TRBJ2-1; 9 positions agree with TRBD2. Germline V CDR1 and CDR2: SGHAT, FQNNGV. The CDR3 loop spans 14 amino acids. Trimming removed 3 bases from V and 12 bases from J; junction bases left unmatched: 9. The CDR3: CASSLAGGPYGQFF. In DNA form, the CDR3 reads TGTGCCAGCAGCTTGGCGGGAGGGCCATATGGGCAGTTCTTC. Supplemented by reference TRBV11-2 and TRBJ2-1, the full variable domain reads EAGVAQSPRYKIIEKRQSVAFWCNPISGHATLYWYQQILGQGPKLLIQFQNNGVVDDSQLPKDRFSAERLKGVDSTLKIQPAKLEDSAVYLCASSLAGGPYGQFFGPGTRLTVL.

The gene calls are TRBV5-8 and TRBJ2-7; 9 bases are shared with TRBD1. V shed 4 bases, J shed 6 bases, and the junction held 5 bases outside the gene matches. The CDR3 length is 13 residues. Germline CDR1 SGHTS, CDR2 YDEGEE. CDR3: CASSPGTGFEQYF. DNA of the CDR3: TGTGCCAGCAGCCCCGGGACAGGGTTCGAGCAGTACTTC.

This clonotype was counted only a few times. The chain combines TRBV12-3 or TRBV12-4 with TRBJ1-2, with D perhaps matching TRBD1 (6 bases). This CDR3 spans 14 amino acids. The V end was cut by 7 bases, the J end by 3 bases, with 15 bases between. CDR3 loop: CASTEGVKDYGYTF. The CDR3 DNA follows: TGTGCCAGCACCGAGGGGGTGAAGGACTATGGCTACACCTTC.

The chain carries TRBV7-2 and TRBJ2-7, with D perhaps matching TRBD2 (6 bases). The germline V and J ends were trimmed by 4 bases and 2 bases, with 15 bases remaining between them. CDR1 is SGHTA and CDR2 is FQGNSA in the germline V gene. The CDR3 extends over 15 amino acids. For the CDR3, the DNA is TGTGCCAGCAGCTCACCGGGACTGGGAACCTACGAGCAGTACTTC. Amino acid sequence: CASSSPGLGTYEQYF.

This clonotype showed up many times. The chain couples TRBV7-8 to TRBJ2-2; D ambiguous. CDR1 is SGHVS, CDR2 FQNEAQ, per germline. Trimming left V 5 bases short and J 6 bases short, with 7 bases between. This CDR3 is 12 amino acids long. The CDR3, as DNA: TGTGCCAGCAGCCCTATAGCCGGGGAGCTGTTTTTT. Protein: CASSPIAGELFF.

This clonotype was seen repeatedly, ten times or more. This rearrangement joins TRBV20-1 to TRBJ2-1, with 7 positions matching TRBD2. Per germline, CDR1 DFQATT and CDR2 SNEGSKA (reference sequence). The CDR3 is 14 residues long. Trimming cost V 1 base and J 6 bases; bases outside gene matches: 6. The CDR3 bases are TGCAGTGCTAGAGGCCAGCGGGACCTCAATGAGCAGTTCTTC. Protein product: CSARGQRDLNEQFF.